The 3 T cell receptor beta chains presented below share a single source sample, sequenced in a study of blood T cell repertoires in COVID-19. Sequencing was performed with immunoSEQ multiplex PCR; in TCRdb, only in-frame clones are kept and a portion is missing. The table has approximately 300,000 clones, about nine tenths seen once. The sample taken for sequencing was peripheral blood. These receptors were taken from a woman aged 25-40 years with COVID-19, enrolled during active disease.

J is TRBJ2-2 and V is TRBV25-1; weak D call: TRBD2 (6 bases). This CDR3 spans 13 amino acids. The germline CDR1 and CDR2 sequences are MGHDK and SYGVNS. The V end was cut by 6 bases, the J end by 7 bases, with 12 bases between. CDR3 region: CASRVEGGGELFF. The CDR3 nucleotides read TGTGCCAGCAGGGTGGAGGGCGGCGGGGAGCTGTTTTTT.

This clone showed up just a few times. The rearrangement links TRBV3-1 (or the pseudogene TRBV3-2) to TRBJ1-5; D call uncertain. CDR3 length: 15 amino acids. V gave up 6 bases and J gave up 0 bases, with 12 bases separating them. Germline V lookup: CDR1 LGHDT, CDR2 YNNKEL (reference sequence). The CDR3 DNA is TGTGCCAGCAGTGAGGGCGGAAATAGCAATCAGCCCCAGCATTTT. This encodes CASSEGGNSNQPQHF.

V and J are TRBV28 and TRBJ1-2, with D uncertain. Between the trimmed V and J ends, which lost 4 bases and 2 bases, there was a span of 5 bases. In germline, CDR1 is MDHEN, CDR2 SYDVKM. CDR3 length: 12 amino acids. The CDR3, as DNA: TGTGCCAGCAGTTCACACAACTATGGCTACACCTTC. It encodes CASSSHNYGYTF.